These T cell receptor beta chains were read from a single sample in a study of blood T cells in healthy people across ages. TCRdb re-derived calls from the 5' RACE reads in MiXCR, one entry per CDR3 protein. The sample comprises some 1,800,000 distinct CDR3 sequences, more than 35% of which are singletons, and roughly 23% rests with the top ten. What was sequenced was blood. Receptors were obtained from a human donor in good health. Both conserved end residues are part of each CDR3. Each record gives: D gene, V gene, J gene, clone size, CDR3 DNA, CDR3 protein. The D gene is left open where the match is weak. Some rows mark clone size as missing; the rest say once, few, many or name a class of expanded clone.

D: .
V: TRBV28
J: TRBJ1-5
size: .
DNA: TGTGCCAACAGTTCTGTTTCGGGGAGAAGTTCGGCGTACTCCAGTCAGCCCCAGCATTTT
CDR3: CANSSVSGRSSAYSSQPQHF

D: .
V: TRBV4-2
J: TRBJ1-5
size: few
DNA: TGTGCCAGCAGCCAAGATCAGTTACAGCCCCAGCATTTT
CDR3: CASSQDQLQPQHF

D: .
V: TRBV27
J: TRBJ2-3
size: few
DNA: TGTGCCAGCAGTTTACGCATGGAGCCCACAGATACGCAGTATTTT
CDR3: CASSLRMEPTDTQYF

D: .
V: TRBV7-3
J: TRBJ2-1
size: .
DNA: TGTGCCAGCAGCCCATCCGGAACAGGGTTTTTAGATGAGCAGTTCTTC
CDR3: CASSPSGTGFLDEQFF

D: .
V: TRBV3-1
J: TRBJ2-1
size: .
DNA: TGTGCCAGCAGCCAGACTCGGGGCTCGTACAATGAGCAGTTCTTC
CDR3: CASSQTRGSYNEQFF

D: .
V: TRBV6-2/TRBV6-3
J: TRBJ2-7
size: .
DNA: TGTGCCAGCTGCCACAGGGACTCCTACGAGCAGTACTTC
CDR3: CASCHRDSYEQYF

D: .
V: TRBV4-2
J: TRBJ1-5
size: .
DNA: TGTGTCAGCAGCCATGAGCTCAATCAGCCCCAGCATTTT
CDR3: CVSSHELNQPQHF

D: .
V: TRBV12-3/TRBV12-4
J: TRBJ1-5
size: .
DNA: TGTGCCAGCAGTTTAGCCAACGTTCAGCCCCAGCATTTT
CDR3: CASSLANVQPQHF

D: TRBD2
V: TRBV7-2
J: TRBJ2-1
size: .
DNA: TGCGCCAGCACCCTCTTCGGACAGCGGGGGAGCTACAATGAGCAGTTCTTC
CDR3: CASTLFGQRGSYNEQFF

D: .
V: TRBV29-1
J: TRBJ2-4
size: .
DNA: TGCAACGCCCTGGAAAACATTCAGTACTTC
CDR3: CNALENIQYF

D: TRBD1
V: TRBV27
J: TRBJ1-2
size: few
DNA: TGTGCCAGCAGTTTTGGGACAGGGGGCGATTTCTATGGCTACACCTTC
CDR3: CASSFGTGGDFYGYTF

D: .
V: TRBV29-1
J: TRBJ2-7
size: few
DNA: TGCAGCGTCACCGGGACCGAGTCCTACGAGCAGTACTTC
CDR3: CSVTGTESYEQYF

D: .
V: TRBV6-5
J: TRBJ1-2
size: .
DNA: TGTGCCAGCAGTTACCACAGGGAGTCAGTTAATGGCTACACCTTC
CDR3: CASSYHRESVNGYTF

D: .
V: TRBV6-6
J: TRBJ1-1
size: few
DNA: TGTACCAGCAGTCCAGTTATCTTGACGAACACTGAAGCTTTCTTT
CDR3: CTSSPVILTNTEAFF

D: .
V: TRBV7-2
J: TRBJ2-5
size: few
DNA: TGTGCCAGCAGCTTAGGACCACGAGGGGGGGCGGAAGAGACCCAGTACTTC
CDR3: CASSLGPRGGAEETQYF

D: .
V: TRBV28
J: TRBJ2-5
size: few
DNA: TGTGCCAGCAGTTCGGGGGGCAGTCAAGAGACCCAGTACTTC
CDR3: CASSSGGSQETQYF

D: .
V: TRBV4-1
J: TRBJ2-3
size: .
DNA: TGCGCCAGCAGCCAATGGGCGGCTGGTCGGGGCACAGATACGCAGTATTTT
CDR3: CASSQWAAGRGTDTQYF

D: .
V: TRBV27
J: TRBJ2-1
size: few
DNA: TGTGCCAGCAGTTTGGGCCCCCGGGGGTACCATGAGCAGTTCTTC
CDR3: CASSLGPRGYHEQFF

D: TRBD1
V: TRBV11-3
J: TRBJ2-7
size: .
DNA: TGTGCCGGCAGCTTAAACAGGGACAGGGGCTACGAGCAGTACTTC
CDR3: CAGSLNRDRGYEQYF

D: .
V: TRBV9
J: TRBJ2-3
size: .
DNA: TGTGCCAGCAGCGCCAGGGGCAGGGCTACCGCCCGGGCGACAGATACGCAGTATTTT
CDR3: CASSARGRATARATDTQYF

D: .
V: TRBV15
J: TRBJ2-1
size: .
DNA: TGTGCCACCAGTTTGACGGTGACAGGTTGGTCTTCGGAGTTCTTC
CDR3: CATSLTVTGWSSEFF

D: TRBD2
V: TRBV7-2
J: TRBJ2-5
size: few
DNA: TGTGCCAGCAGTCTCAGGCCCCTACTAGCGGAGGTCCAAGAGACCCAGTACTTC
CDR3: CASSLRPLLAEVQETQYF

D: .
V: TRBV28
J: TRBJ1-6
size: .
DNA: TGTGCCAGCAGTTCTCAAGGGACTAATTCACCCCTCCACTTT
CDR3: CASSSQGTNSPLHF

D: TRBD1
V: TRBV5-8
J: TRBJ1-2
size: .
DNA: TGTGCCAGCAGCTTGGCCGACAGGGGAGAGGGCTATGGCTACACCTTC
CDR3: CASSLADRGEGYGYTF

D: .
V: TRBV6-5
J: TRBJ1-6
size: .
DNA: TGTGCCAGCAGTTCCCCTTTTGGAGGGTATTCACCCCTCCACTTT
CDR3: CASSSPFGGYSPLHF

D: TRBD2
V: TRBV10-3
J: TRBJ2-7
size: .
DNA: TGTACCATCAGCTCAAGGCCTAGCGGCTACGAGCAGTACTTC
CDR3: CTISSRPSGYEQYF

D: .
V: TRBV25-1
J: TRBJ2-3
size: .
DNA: TGTGCCAGCAGTCCCCGGACAGTAGGAGATACGCAGTATTTT
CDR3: CASSPRTVGDTQYF

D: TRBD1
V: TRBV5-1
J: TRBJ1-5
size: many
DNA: TGCGCCAGCAGCCCCGGGACAGGGGGCAATCAGCCCCAGCATTTT
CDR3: CASSPGTGGNQPQHF

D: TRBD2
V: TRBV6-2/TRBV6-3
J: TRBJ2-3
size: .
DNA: TGTGCCAGCAGCGATCTAGCGGGGGCCGCGCTCACAGATACGCAGTATTTT
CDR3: CASSDLAGAALTDTQYF

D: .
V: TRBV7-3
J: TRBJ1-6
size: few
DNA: TGTGCCAGCAGCCCGCAGGGTGGCGGAAATTCACCCCTCCACTTT
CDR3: CASSPQGGGNSPLHF

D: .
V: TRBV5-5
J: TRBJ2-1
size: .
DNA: TGTGCCAGCAACCGTCTAGGAAATGAGCAGTTCTTC
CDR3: CASNRLGNEQFF

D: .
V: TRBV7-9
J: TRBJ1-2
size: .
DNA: TGTGCCAGCAGCTTAGCTACGGCAGTCGACTATGGCTACACCTTC
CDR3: CASSLATAVDYGYTF

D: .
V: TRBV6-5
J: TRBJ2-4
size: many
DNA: TGTGCCAGCACCGAATTAGCCAAAAACATTCAGTACTTC
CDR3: CASTELAKNIQYF

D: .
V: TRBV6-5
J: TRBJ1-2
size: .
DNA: TGTGCCACCCTGGGACCTTCTGGCTACACCTTC
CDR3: CATLGPSGYTF

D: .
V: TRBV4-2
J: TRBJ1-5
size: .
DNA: TGTGCCAGCAGCCAAGTCCCACCGCGGAGGGGCAATCAGCCCCAGCATTTT
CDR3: CASSQVPPRRGNQPQHF

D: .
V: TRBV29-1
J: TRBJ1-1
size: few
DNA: TGCAGCGTTGAGGAATTCACTGAAGCTTTCTTT
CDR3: CSVEEFTEAFF

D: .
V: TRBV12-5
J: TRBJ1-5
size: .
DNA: TGTGCTAGTGGTTTCCCCTATCAGGCCCAGCATTTT
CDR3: CASGFPYQAQHF

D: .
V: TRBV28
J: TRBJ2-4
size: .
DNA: TGTGCCAGCGCAGGGGTTGCCATTCAGTACTTC
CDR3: CASAGVAIQYF

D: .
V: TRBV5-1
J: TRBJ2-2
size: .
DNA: TGCGCCAGCAGCTTCGACAGGAGAGCGAACACCGGGGAGCTGTTTTTT
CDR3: CASSFDRRANTGELFF

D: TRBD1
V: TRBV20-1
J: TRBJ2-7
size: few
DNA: TGCAGTGCTAGAGACCGGGACAGGCCCTCCGGCGAGCAGTACTTC
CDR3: CSARDRDRPSGEQYF

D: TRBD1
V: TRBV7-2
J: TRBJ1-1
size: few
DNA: TGTGCCAGCAGCTTTCCACAGGGGCGGAACACTGAAGCTTTCTTT
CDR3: CASSFPQGRNTEAFF

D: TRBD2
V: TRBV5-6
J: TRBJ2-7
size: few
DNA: TGTGCCAGCAGCTGGGGGGGTGGCTCCTACAATGAGCAGTACTTC
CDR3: CASSWGGGSYNEQYF

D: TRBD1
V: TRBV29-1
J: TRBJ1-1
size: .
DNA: TGCAGCGCTTCGACAGGGGGCTTGACTGAAGCTTTCTTT
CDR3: CSASTGGLTEAFF

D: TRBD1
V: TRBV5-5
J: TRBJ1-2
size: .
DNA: TGTGCCAGCACCCGACCAGGGACAGGGCTGGGCTACACCTTC
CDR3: CASTRPGTGLGYTF

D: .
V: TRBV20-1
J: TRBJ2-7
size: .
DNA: TGCAGTGCTAGAGAATTCCTGGGACACGGGAGCTCCTACGAGCAGTACTTC
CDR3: CSAREFLGHGSSYEQYF

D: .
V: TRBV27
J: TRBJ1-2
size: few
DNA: TGTGCCAGCAGTTTGGACGGGGGTCTTGGCTACACCTTC
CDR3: CASSLDGGLGYTF

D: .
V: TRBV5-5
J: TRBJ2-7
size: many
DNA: TGTGCCAGCGCTCAGGACATTTCCTACGAGCAGTACTTC
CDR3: CASAQDISYEQYF

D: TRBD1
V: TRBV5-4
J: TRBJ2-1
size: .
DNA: TGTGCCAGCAGCCCCAGCAGGGGGAACTCCTACAATGAGCAGTTCTTC
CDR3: CASSPSRGNSYNEQFF

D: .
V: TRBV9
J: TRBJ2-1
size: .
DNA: TGTGCCAGCAGCGTCGGTGGGGGGGGGCGGATCTACAATGAGCAGTTCTTC
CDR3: CASSVGGGGRIYNEQFF

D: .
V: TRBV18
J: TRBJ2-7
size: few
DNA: TGTGCCAGCTCACGTTTCGGGGGCACCTACGAGCAGTACTTC
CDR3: CASSRFGGTYEQYF

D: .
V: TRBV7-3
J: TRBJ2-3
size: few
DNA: TGTGCCAGCAGCTTATCAGGGGTAAATACGCAGTATTTT
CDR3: CASSLSGVNTQYF